These 15 T cell receptor beta chains share one sample of origin, sequenced in a study of CD8 T cells in ankylosing spondylitis. TCRdb passed the 5' RACE reads through MiXCR, listing each CDR3 protein once. Here the sample spans some 300,000 distinct CDR3 sequences, about a fifth being singletons. Sequencing was carried out using blood, either unsorted or a sorted T cell fraction (not recorded which). The receptors here all came from a female donor with ankylosing spondylitis or in good health (not recorded which).

In its sample, this clonotype was seen many times. The J gene is TRBJ2-5, the V gene TRBV20-1; possible D gene TRBD1, 5 bases. V was clipped by 1 base and J by 5 bases, with 11 bases between them. Germline V gene data show CDR1 as DFQATT and CDR2 as SNEGSKA (reference sequence). This CDR3 contains 13 residues. CDR3 nucleotide sequence: TGCAGTGCTAGAGTGGGGCCTAGGGAGACCCAGTACTTC. This codes for CSARVGPRETQYF.

This clonotype was seen more than once but under ten times. This chain connects TRBV29-1 to TRBJ2-1; D is perhaps TRBD2 (6 bases). V was shortened by 2 bases and J by 4 bases, with 9 bases between the two germline ends. The germline V gene encodes CDR1 SQVTM and CDR2 ANQGSEA. This CDR3 spans 13 amino acids. The CDR3 spells CSVEPLAYNEQFF. CDR3 sequence (DNA): TGCAGCGTTGAACCCCTAGCGTACAATGAGCAGTTCTTC.

The chain carries TRBV7-9 and TRBJ2-5, with D perhaps matching TRBD2 (5 bases). The CDR3 is made up of 13 amino acids. Per germline, CDR1 SEHNR and CDR2 FQNEAQ (reference sequence). Deletions cut 2 bases from V and 5 bases from J, with 9 bases between. The CDR3 DNA follows: TGTGCCAGCAGCTTAAATGGCGGGGAGACCCAGTACTTC. Translation gives CASSLNGGETQYF.

This sequence joins TRBV6-1 and TRBJ2-7, with TRBD2 matching over 10 bases. CDR1 MNHNS and CDR2 SASEGT come from the germline V gene. The V gene end was trimmed by 6 bases and the J gene end by 5 bases; junction bases not matched to a gene: 7. The CDR3 is 14 residues long. The CDR3 nucleotides are TGTGCCAGCAGACGACTAGCGGGCTACGACGAGCAGTACTTC. It translates to CASRRLAGYDEQYF.

This clonotype appeared a single time. This chain connects TRBV19 to TRBJ1-1, with unresolved D. This CDR3 comprises 14 residues. V was shortened by 5 bases and J by 6 bases, with 16 bases between the two germline ends. The germline gives CDR1 LNHDA, CDR2 SQIVND (reference sequence). The CDR3 protein is CASSPGPRRAEAFF. The CDR3 DNA follows: TGTGCCAGTAGTCCGGGCCCCCGGCGGGCTGAAGCTTTCTTT.

The rearrangement links TRBV12-3 or TRBV12-4 to TRBJ2-1; 13 bases match TRBD2. The CDR3 extends over 13 amino acids. V gave up 5 bases and J gave up 14 bases; unmatched junction bases: 6. The CDR3 spells CASSPGLAGSKFF. The CDR3 bases are TGTGCCAGCAGTCCGGGACTAGCGGGAAGTAAGTTCTTC.

J is TRBJ2-3 and V is TRBV20-1; D gene unclear. The CDR3 extends over 12 amino acids. Germline-derived CDR1 and CDR2 are DFQATT and SNEGSKA (reference sequence). Trimming removed 1 base at V and 6 bases at J, with 8 bases between. The CDR3 reads CSARARMDTQYF. The CDR3 DNA is TGCAGTGCTAGAGCCCGTATGGATACGCAGTATTTT.

This clonotype was seen more than once but under ten times. This chain connects TRBV20-1 to TRBJ2-5, with a possible D match to TRBD2 (5 bases). Deletions cut 6 bases from V and 2 bases from J, with 16 bases between. The germline V gene encodes CDR1 DFQATT and CDR2 SNEGSKA (reference sequence). This CDR3 region has 14 residues. The CDR3: CSASLGPGQETQYF. The CDR3 coding sequence is TGCAGTGCGTCACTAGGTCCGGGTCAAGAGACCCAGTACTTC.

This clonotype occurred a few times. The V and J genes are TRBV20-1 and TRBJ1-6, with TRBD1 identical over 8 bases. This CDR3 contains 15 residues. CDR1 and CDR2 from the germline V gene are DFQATT and SNEGSKA (reference sequence). Losses at the gene ends were 5 bases for V and 3 bases for J; bases not matched to a gene: 6. CDR3 in DNA: TGCAGTGCTTCGACAGGGGTTGGCTATAATTCACCCCTCCACTTT. Its protein is CSASTGVGYNSPLHF.

This clonotype was picked up a small number of times. The V call is TRBV5-1, the J call TRBJ2-6; 9 bases match TRBD1. The V segment lost 0 bases and the J segment 4 bases; nucleotides outside the gene matches: 2. Germline CDR1 SGHRS, CDR2 YFSETQ. The CDR3 is 16 residues long. The CDR3 DNA is TGCGCCAGCAGCTTGGGACAGGGGGACGGGGCCAACGTCCTGACTTTC. Its translation: CASSLGQGDGANVLTF.

This clonotype has a handful of counts. The J gene is TRBJ2-2, the V gene TRBV9; 9 positions match TRBD1. Germline V gives CDR1 SGDLS, CDR2 YYNGEE. The V and J ends lost 4 bases and 7 bases, in that order; junction bases with no gene match: 8. The CDR3 is made up of 15 amino acids. The CDR3 region is CASSPDGQGIGELFF. In DNA, the CDR3 is TGTGCCAGCAGCCCCGACGGACAGGGGATCGGGGAGCTGTTTTTT.

This clonotype was found a few times. This rearrangement joins TRBV7-2 to TRBJ1-5; D gene ambiguous. The V gene lost 1 base and the J gene lost 7 bases, with 5 bases spanning the gap. The CDR3 sequence is 12 residues long. The germline gives CDR1 SGHTA, CDR2 FQGNSA. Here the CDR3 DNA reads TGTGCCAGCAGCTTAGTGGCCCAGCCCCAGCATTTT. Residues: CASSLVAQPQHF.

This clonotype has just a few counts. This CDR3 is CASRRGLAGAKGMRILNTEAFF. CDR3 in DNA: TGTGCCAGCAGAAGAGGGTTAGCGGGCGCTAAAGGCATGAGGATATTGAACACTGAAGCTTTCTTT. V gene TRBV21-1 combines with J gene TRBJ1-1. TRBV21-1 is marked as a pseudogene. The CDR3 is 22 residues long.

A few counts support this clonotype. The CDR3 sequence: CAWSAARPAVPLHF. DNA of the CDR3: TGTGCCTGGAGTGCGGCCCGTCCGGCGGTACCCCTCCACTTT. The chain is built from TRBV30 and TRBJ1-6; D remains ambiguous. Germline V CDR1 and CDR2: GTSNPN, SVGIG (reference sequence). Trimming cost V 1 base and J 12 bases, with 16 bases left between them. The CDR3 runs 14 residues.

The chain is built from TRBV28 and TRBJ1-6, with TRBD1 identical over 7 bases. Losses at the gene ends were 6 bases for V and 5 bases for J; bases not matched to a gene: 7. The CDR3 sequence is 15 residues long. Per the germline V gene, CDR1 is MDHEN and CDR2 is SYDVKM. CDR3 sequence reads: CASSDQTGNNSPLHF. The CDR3 coding sequence is TGTGCCAGCAGCGACCAGACAGGGAATAATTCACCCCTCCACTTT.